This T cell receptor (beta chain) was identified during a study of post-analysis software for immune sequencing data. About the study: Courses of disease covered relapsing-remitting, secondary progressive and progressive-relapsing multiple sclerosis.

Unique molecular identifiers were built into the TCR beta cDNA libraries. Input populations of roughly 0.85 to 11 million T cells gave rise to approximately 480,000 cDNA molecules. TCRdb re-analysed the PCR reads in MiXCR, keeping a single row per CDR3 protein. The data contain 450,000 or so distinct CDR3 sequences, around 40% of them singletons. Study findings and constraints: Samples from one preparation batch, clustered by F measure, grouped strongly together. Roughly five TRBV segments, including TRBV5-6, TRBV5-1 and TRBV20-1, were more frequent in patients than controls. In multiple sclerosis, normalized Chao1 diversity was significantly below that of controls.

Comments on this clonotype: The antigen is not known.

Germline-derived CDR1 and CDR2 are MNHNS and SASEGT. The CDR3 spans 12 residues. Trimming stripped 7 bases from V and 7 bases from J, with 11 bases between. The source material was blood. The receptor was isolated from a girl aged 10 to 17 with multiple sclerosis. The chain combines TRBV6-1 with TRBJ2-1; D is unresolved. CDR3 DNA sequence: TGTGCCAGCAACCGCGGCAGTAATGAGCAGTTCTTC. It yields the protein CASNRGSNEQFF.